This T cell receptor (beta chain) was sequenced in a study of identical twins. Overall study results and limits: Part of the zero-insertion signal could reflect confounding by invariant MAIT and iNKT cells. The abundant beta clonotypes from cord blood had fewer insertions, and memory repertoires had none of this.

TCRdb processed the 5' RACE reads anew with MiXCR; each CDR3 protein has one entry. Of around 300,000 distinct CDR3 sequences in the sample, roughly 8.6% were seen once. This clonotype was seen only a few times. Its matching antigen is unknown. Germline V gene sequence: CDR1 SNHLY, CDR2 FYNNEI. J lost 7 bases, V lost 8 bases, and 13 bases had no gene match. The CDR3 length is 14 residues. The same sample was also used in a study of yellow fever vaccine responses in identical twins.

Sequencing was carried out using memory (CD45RO+) T cells sorted from blood. This TCR came from a woman aged 18-30 years in good health. This chain uses TRBV2 with TRBJ1-1, with 7 nucleotides matching TRBD1. CDR3 region: CASHRDAGGDEAFF. CDR3 coding DNA: TGTGCCAGCCACCGGGACGCAGGGGGTGATGAAGCTTTCTTT.